Listed here are 18 T cell receptor beta chains from one sample, sequenced in a study of regulatory T cells in long-lasting Graves disease. As to time point: newly diagnosed GD, antithyroid drugs for less than 3 months. Extracted PBMC RNA gave rise to the TCR library. Sequencing libraries for TCR beta were prepared with iRepertoire HTBI primers and Arm-PCR of CDR3 regions. TCRdb called the multiplex PCR reads again in MiXCR, with one record for every CDR3 protein. The data contain roughly 610,000 distinct CDR3 sequences, 16% of them singletons. Separately, the same data were catalogued under a study of T cells in Graves' hyperthyroidism and ophthalmopathy.

Sequenced material: peripheral blood mononuclear cells (PBMCs), taken at new diagnosis, from a patient treated with antithyroid drugs. These receptors originate from a young woman with Graves disease.

This clonotype was seen at least ten times. V usage is TRBV24-1 and J usage is TRBJ2-1; 8 bases align to TRBD2. V shed 5 bases, J shed 7 bases, and the junction held 12 bases outside the gene matches. The CDR3 runs to 16 residues. Germline assignment: CDR1 KGHDR and CDR2 SFDVKD. This CDR3 is CATSGVSRAGVNEQFF. CDR3 nucleotides: TGTGCCACCAGTGGAGTGAGTAGAGCGGGGGTTAATGAGCAGTTCTTC.

Here the CDR3 DNA reads TGTGCCACCAGCGACAGGGCCTTTCGTGACTCTGGGGCCAACGTCCTGACTTTC. This codes for CATSDRAFRDSGANVLTF. The chain couples TRBV24-1 to TRBJ2-6; TRBD1 matches at 7 bases. This CDR3 spans 18 amino acids. Trimming cost V 7 bases and J 0 bases; bases outside gene matches: 11. CDR1 is KGHDR and CDR2 is SFDVKD in the germline V gene.

This clonotype was seen more than once but under ten times. V gene TRBV7-8 combines with J gene TRBJ2-7, with 7 bases fitting TRBD1. The CDR3 covers 15 residues. The germline CDR1 and CDR2 sequences are SGHVS and FQNEAQ. The junction had 9 bases not matched to a gene; V was cut back by 1 base and J by 6 bases. The CDR3 DNA reads TGTGCCAGCAGCTTAGTGGCAGGGGGTGTCGGCGAGCAGTACTTC. Amino acids: CASSLVAGGVGEQYF.

In this sample, this clonotype turned up a few times. CDR3 sequence (DNA): TGTGCCAGCAGCCAACTTCCGAACACCGGGGAGCTGTTTTTT. Encoded protein: CASSQLPNTGELFF. The rearrangement uses TRBV3-1 and TRBJ2-2; D is unclear. The CDR3 is 14 residues long. V shed 2 bases and J shed 0 bases, with 4 bases lying between them. Germline V gene lookup returns CDR1 LGHDT and CDR2 YNNKEL (reference sequence).

The chain uses TRBV5-1 and TRBJ1-5; D is perhaps TRBD1 (6 bases). CDR1 is SGHRS, CDR2 YFSETQ, per germline. The CDR3 covers 16 residues. V shed 1 base and J shed 1 base, with 12 bases lying between them. DNA for the CDR3: TGCGCCAGCAGCTTGACCGGACAGCCGAGCAATCAGCCCCAGCATTTT. It translates to CASSLTGQPSNQPQHF.

This clonotype occurred a few times. This sequence joins TRBV19 and TRBJ2-7, with D maybe TRBD1 (6 bases). Trimming took 10 bases from V and 3 from J, leaving 19 bases between them. Germline CDR1 is LNHDA and CDR2 is SQIVND (reference sequence). This CDR3 is 14 amino acids long. CDR3 residues: CANTQGLGYYEQYF. In DNA form, the CDR3 reads TGTGCCAACACCCAGGGGCTGGGATACTACGAGCAGTACTTC.

This clonotype came up a few times. The V call is TRBV10-3, the J call TRBJ1-2, with D maybe TRBD1 (5 bases). CDR1 is ENHRY, CDR2 SYGVKD, per germline. V was trimmed by 2 bases and J by 4 bases, leaving 14 bases between them. This CDR3 region has 15 residues. The CDR3 DNA follows: TGTGCCATCAGTGAGGTCGGTCAGGGTGGCTATGGCTACACCTTC. Translated: CAISEVGQGGYGYTF.

In this sample, this clonotype turned up many times. The chain joins TRBV6-1 to TRBJ1-1; unclear D gene. The CDR3 consists of 12 residues. Germline assignment: CDR1 MNHNS and CDR2 SASEGT. The germline V and J ends were trimmed by 5 bases and 3 bases, with 7 bases remaining between them. The CDR3, as DNA: TGTGCCAGCAGTACAGACTACACTGAAGCTTTCTTT. Amino acids: CASSTDYTEAFF.

This clonotype appeared many times. The V gene is TRBV11-1, the J gene TRBJ2-5, with TRBD2 matching 8 bases. Trimming took 7 bases from V and 5 from J; bases not matched to a gene: 12. This CDR3 is built from 15 residues. Germline loops: CDR1 SGHAT, CDR2 FQDESV (reference sequence). The CDR3 DNA reads as TGTGCCAGCACCCCCCTAGCGGGCGGAGGCGAGACCCAGTACTTC. Translating gives CASTPLAGGGETQYF.

The gene calls are TRBV7-3 and TRBJ2-6; D is perhaps TRBD2 (6 bases). V was cut by 4 bases and J by 0 bases, with 16 bases left in between. This CDR3 has 18 residues. CDR1 and CDR2 (germline): SGHTA, FQGTGA. The CDR3 sequence is CASSSSPLATSGANVLTF. The CDR3 region has the DNA TGTGCCAGCAGCTCCTCCCCTCTAGCGACCTCTGGGGCCAACGTCCTGACTTTC.

This clonotype was seen a handful of times. The chain has TRBV18 and TRBJ1-2; D unresolved. V shed 6 bases and J shed 0 bases, with 14 bases lying between them. The germline gives CDR1 KGHSH, CDR2 LQKENI. CDR3 length equals 15 residues. CDR3: CASSPEAGANYGYTF. CDR3 DNA sequence: TGTGCCAGCTCGCCGGAAGCCGGGGCTAACTATGGCTACACCTTC.

The chain employs TRBV7-2 and TRBJ2-3; 7 bases are a match to TRBD2. The junction had 4 bases not matched to a gene; V was cut back by 6 bases and J by 4 bases. Germline assignment: CDR1 SGHTA and CDR2 FQGNSA. This CDR3 has 13 amino acids. CDR3 bases: TGTGCCAGCAGGCGGGAGAGCGCAGATACGCAGTATTTT. Protein product: CASRRESADTQYF.

V usage is TRBV2 and J usage is TRBJ1-1; D ambiguous. This CDR3 is 14 amino acids long. Between the trimmed V and J ends, which lost 8 bases and 1 base, there was a span of 14 bases. Germline V gene lookup returns CDR1 SNHLY and CDR2 FYNNEI. The CDR3, as DNA: TGTGCCAGCCGACCCGAGGAATCGAACACTGAAGCTTTCTTT. As protein: CASRPEESNTEAFF.

In this sample, this clonotype turned up many times. The V and J genes are TRBV3-1 and TRBJ1-1; TRBD1 is a possible D gene (5 bases). Germline-derived CDR1 and CDR2 are LGHDT and YNNKEL (reference sequence). This CDR3 has 13 residues. The ends were cut back, 1 base at V and 11 bases at J, with 14 bases in the middle. CDR3 sequence: CASSQGLAGDAFF. DNA of the CDR3: TGTGCCAGCAGCCAAGGCCTGGCCGGGGACGCTTTCTTT.

This clonotype came up many times. The V gene is TRBV5-5, the J gene TRBJ2-7; a weak D match, TRBD2 (6 bases). Trimming removed 5 bases from V and 7 bases from J, with 19 bases in between. The V gene's germline CDR1 is SGHKS and CDR2 YYEKEE (reference sequence). The CDR3 contains 14 residues. The CDR3 protein is CASSLVGGSYEQYF. As DNA, the CDR3 is TGTGCCAGCAGTTTAGTGGGAGGATCGTATGAGCAGTACTTC.

As regards this clonotype: Here the CDR3 omits its conserved ending phenylalanine or tryptophan, so a read error is the likely source. This chain joins TRBV20-1 and TRBJ2-7, with TRBD1 matching 9 bases. The CDR3 is made up of 16 amino acids. Germline loops: CDR1 DFQATT, CDR2 SNEGSKA (reference sequence). J gave up 3 bases and V 0 bases, and 9 bases lay outside the gene matches. The CDR3 loop reads CSARDRGTGNIYEQYL. The CDR3 bases are TGCAGTGCTAGAGATCGGGGGACAGGGAATATCTACGAGCAGTACCTC.

This clonotype was found a few times. The chain combines TRBV19 with TRBJ2-7, with D maybe TRBD1 (5 bases). V lost 3 bases to trimming and J lost 1 base, with 22 bases between them. This CDR3 spans 18 amino acids. CDR1 and CDR2 (germline): LNHDA, SQIVND (reference sequence). CDR3 region: CASSIWPQERPTSYEQYF. The CDR3, as DNA: TGTGCCAGTAGTATCTGGCCACAGGAACGTCCCACGTCCTACGAGCAGTACTTC.

This clonotype was detected a few times. V and J are TRBV28 and TRBJ1-6; 11 bases line up with TRBD1. The trim removed 8 bases at V and 11 bases at J, leaving 11 bases unmatched. The CDR3 has 15 residues. From germline, CDR1 is MDHEN and CDR2 SYDVKM. The CDR3 bases are TGTGCCAGCTATTCCGCGGGACAGGGGGTCCCACCCCTCCACTTT. It codes for CASYSAGQGVPPLHF.